The sequence of this T cell receptor (beta chain) was determined in a study of T cell responses to AZD1222 COVID-19 vaccine. This clone has only one observation. The target antigen is unknown. Libraries were prepared by immunoSEQ multiplex PCR; TCRdb keeps only in-frame clonotypes and omits some of them. Seen here are 120,000 or so clones, about nine tenths observed once, and the top ten hold 1.3% to 1.5%. Whole-study findings and limits: Receipt of two AZD1222 doses was followed by a rise in Spike-specific TCR breadth and depth. With dominance at 160-218 and 743-854, vaccine-associated CD4 TCRs spanned spike.

The sequencing used peripheral blood, collected on day 0 of AZD1222 vaccination. The TCR originated in an adult in good health.

The CDR3 spells CASSQPSSGNTIYF. CDR3 bases: TGCGCCAGCAGCCAACCTTCCTCTGGAAACACCATATATTTT. V gene TRBV4-1 combines with J gene TRBJ1-3; no definite D call. The V gene's germline CDR1 is MGHRA and CDR2 YSYEKL. CDR3 length: 14 residues. The V end was cut by 2 bases, the J end by 0 bases, with 5 bases between.